The T cell receptor beta chain described here comes from a study of blood T cell repertoires in COVID-19. Assay: immunoSEQ multiplex PCR; the TCRdb copy retains only in-frame clones and omits some. Counted here are under 350,000 clones, roughly nine tenths occurring once; the ten biggest clones make up 3.6%. The V gene lost 7 bases and the J gene lost 5 bases, with 8 bases spanning the gap. The germline CDR1 and CDR2 sequences are MDHEN and SYDVKM. The CDR3 has 11 residues. The sequencing sample was made of peripheral blood. The chain has TRBV28 and TRBJ1-1, with D unclear. This clonotype originated in a man aged 18 to 29 with active or convalescent COVID-19. CDR3 bases: TGTGCCAGCACCGAGAGAACTGAAGCTTTCTTT. Amino acids: CASTERTEAFF.